The 26 T cell receptor beta chains below were found in one sample sequenced in a study of blood T cell repertoires in COVID-19. Profiling relied on immunoSEQ multiplex PCR, and the TCRdb table lists in-frame clones only, not all of them. Among 130,000 to 150,000 clones, roughly 90% were seen once, and the ten largest hold 1.2%. The sequencing input was PBMCs or T cells enriched from blood (not recorded which). Every receptor here comes from a woman in her thirties with acute COVID-19.

The V gene is TRBV5-1, the J gene TRBJ1-1; 7 bases align to TRBD1. V trimming: 4 bases; J trimming: 5 bases; junction bases outside the gene matches: 5. The CDR3 is 13 amino acids. Germline CDR1 and CDR2: SGHRS and YFSETQ. CDR3 coding DNA: TGCGCCAGCAGCAAAACAGGGGTAACTGAAGCTTTCTTT. Its translation is CASSKTGVTEAFF.

The rearrangement uses TRBV3-1 (or the pseudogene TRBV3-2) and TRBJ2-3; TRBD2 might be the D (6 bases). The CDR3 has 14 amino acids. Germline values: CDR1 LGHDT, CDR2 YNNKEL (reference sequence). The ends were cut back, 2 bases at V and 9 bases at J, with 15 bases in the middle. CDR3 in DNA: TGTGCCAGCAGCCAACACCTTAGCGGAACAACGCAGTATTTT. This gives the protein CASSQHLSGTTQYF.

This clone came up once. The chain is built from TRBV5-1 and TRBJ2-7; 7 positions match TRBD1. This CDR3 contains 17 residues. Germline lookup yields CDR1 SGHRS and CDR2 YFSETQ. Trimming removed 3 bases from V and 1 base from J; junction bases left unmatched: 13. The CDR3 region is CASSSRPLDRSSYEQYF. The DNA of the CDR3 is TGCGCCAGCAGCTCCCGGCCACTGGACAGGAGTTCCTACGAGCAGTACTTC.

This chain connects TRBV29-1 to TRBJ2-3; possibly TRBD2 for D (6 bases). The CDR3 extends over 15 amino acids. Trimming shortened V by 6 bases and J by 0 bases, and 16 bases separated the two germline ends. Germline V gene lookup returns CDR1 SQVTM and CDR2 ANQGSEA. The CDR3 DNA follows: TGCAGCGTCGCACTAACTAGCACTAGCACAGATACGCAGTATTTT. Protein sequence: CSVALTSTSTDTQYF.

Notes on this clone: The junction departs from the called germline gene at one end, perhaps through a read error. The chain employs TRBV7-8 and TRBJ1-3; D call uncertain. The germline V gene encodes CDR1 SGHVS and CDR2 FQNEAQ. The CDR3 has 12 residues. CDR3 protein: CASSLERADLNF. The CDR3 DNA follows: TGTGCCAGCAGCTTAGAGCGGGCAGACCTGAATTTT.

This clone was seen just once. This chain connects TRBV28 to TRBJ2-7; 11 positions agree with TRBD2. The J segment lost 3 bases and the V segment lost 2 bases, leaving 6 bases of the junction unmatched. This CDR3 has 16 amino acids. Germline V gene data show CDR1 as MDHEN and CDR2 as SYDVKM. The CDR3 DNA reads as TGTGCCAGCAGTTTAAGACTAGCGGGATTACTCTACGAGCAGTACTTC. Residues: CASSLRLAGLLYEQYF.

This clone was picked up one time. This rearrangement joins TRBV5-1 to TRBJ1-5, with 10 bases that match TRBD1. Trimming at V came to 0 bases and at J to 7 bases, leaving 4 bases not matched to a gene. Germline assignment: CDR1 SGHRS and CDR2 YFSETQ. The CDR3 loop spans 15 amino acids. The CDR3 DNA sequence: TGCGCCAGCAGCTTGGACGGGACAGGGGCCCAGCCCCAGCATTTT. This gives the protein CASSLDGTGAQPQHF.

This sequence joins TRBV4-1 and TRBJ2-1, with 9 bases identical to TRBD2. After removal of 3 bases from V and 5 bases from J, the junction contained 5 bases not matched to a gene. CDR1 MGHRA and CDR2 YSYEKL come from the germline V gene. CDR3 length: 15 residues. The CDR3 loop reads CASSQSSGRDNEQFF. CDR3 DNA: TGCGCCAGCAGCCAGAGTAGCGGGAGAGACAATGAGCAGTTCTTC.

This clone has just a few counts. This chain uses TRBV27 with TRBJ1-5; 8 bases match TRBD1. With 5 bases clipped from V and 2 bases from J, the junction kept 8 bases outside the gene matches. The CDR3 sequence is 16 residues long. CDR1 is MNHEY, CDR2 SMNVEV, per germline (reference sequence). Written as DNA, the CDR3 is TGTGCCAGCAGTATCCTACGACAGGGGCGCAATCAGCCCCAGCATTTT. Protein product: CASSILRQGRNQPQHF.

The chain uses TRBV18 and TRBJ2-5; D is unresolved. Deletions cut 3 bases from V and 2 bases from J, with 4 bases between. Germline V CDR1 and CDR2: KGHSH, LQKENI. The CDR3 is made up of 12 amino acids. DNA of the CDR3: TGTGCCAGCTCACCCCTTCAAGAGACCCAGTACTTC. Amino acid sequence: CASSPLQETQYF.

The rearrangement joins TRBV19 to TRBJ1-2; 9 bases fit TRBD1. CDR3 length: 13 amino acids. Per germline, CDR1 LNHDA and CDR2 SQIVND (reference sequence). The J segment lost 7 bases and the V segment lost 10 bases, leaving 10 bases of the junction unmatched. The CDR3 sequence: CATAPGQGFGYTF. The CDR3 coding sequence is TGTGCCACCGCGCCGGGACAGGGTTTTGGCTACACCTTC.

The CDR3 nucleotides read TGTGCCAGCAGTTTCCGAGGGGGAGGCACAGATACGCAGTATTTT. It specifies CASSFRGGGTDTQYF. V gene TRBV28 combines with J gene TRBJ2-3, with D possibly being TRBD1 (6 bases). The V end lost 3 bases, the J end lost 1 base, and 11 bases lay between the germline ends. Germline V gene lookup returns CDR1 MDHEN and CDR2 SYDVKM. This CDR3 spans 15 amino acids.

J is TRBJ1-4 and V is TRBV4-3, with 9 nucleotides matching TRBD1. V lost 1 base and J lost 8; bases outside the gene matches: 5. The germline V gene has CDR1 LGHNA and CDR2 YSLEER. The CDR3 covers 15 residues. This CDR3 reads CASSQVWTGDEKLFF. The DNA for the CDR3 is TGCGCCAGCAGCCAAGTATGGACAGGGGACGAAAAACTGTTTTTT.

This clone appeared a few times. This sequence joins TRBV7-8 and TRBJ2-1; 10 bases line up with TRBD2. With V trimmed by 5 bases and J by 2 bases, 6 bases remained unmatched. Germline lookup yields CDR1 SGHVS and CDR2 FQNEAQ. The CDR3 extends over 16 amino acids. The CDR3 sequence: CASSPSGTSAYNEQFF. Written as DNA, the CDR3 is TGTGCCAGCAGCCCGAGCGGGACTAGCGCCTACAATGAGCAGTTCTTC.

The chain recombines TRBV6-5 with TRBJ2-7; 11 bases are a match to TRBD2. Losses at the gene ends were 6 bases for V and 3 bases for J; bases not matched to a gene: 4. The CDR3 is made up of 14 amino acids. CDR1 and CDR2 from the germline V gene are MNHEY and SVGAGI. The CDR3 DNA sequence: TGTGCCAGCAGCCCAACTAGCGGGAGCTACGAGCAGTACTTC. Its protein product is CASSPTSGSYEQYF.

V and J are TRBV6-5 and TRBJ2-7, with 8 positions matching TRBD2. V lost 6 bases, J lost 1 base, and 8 bases stayed unmatched. This CDR3 has 15 amino acids. Germline V CDR1 and CDR2: MNHEY, SVGAGI. Here the CDR3 reads CASRPTGTSSYEQYF. CDR3 DNA: TGTGCCAGCAGGCCGACCGGGACTAGTTCCTACGAGCAGTACTTC.

The chain uses TRBV30 and TRBJ1-3, with 11 bases that match TRBD1. Looked up from germline, CDR1 is GTSNPN and CDR2 is SVGIG (reference sequence). V trimming: 0 bases; J trimming: 4 bases; junction bases outside the gene matches: 2. The CDR3 length is 15 residues. In DNA form, the CDR3 reads TGTGCCTGGAGTGTACGGGACAGGGGGGGAAACACCATATATTTT. It specifies CAWSVRDRGGNTIYF.

The genes are TRBV4-3 and TRBJ1-5; D possibly corresponds to TRBD1 (5 bases). Germline values: CDR1 LGHNA, CDR2 YSLEER. The CDR3 consists of 14 residues. V shed 0 bases and J shed 7 bases, with 10 bases lying between them. CDR3 loop: CASSQDLGVQPQHF. The CDR3 nucleotides are TGCGCCAGCAGCCAAGATCTAGGGGTACAGCCCCAGCATTTT.

This chain links TRBV5-1 with TRBJ2-1; TRBD2 matches 10 bases. The CDR3 has 16 amino acids. J was trimmed by 0 bases and V by 1 base; bases with no gene match: 1. CDR1 and CDR2 from the germline V gene are SGHRS and YFSETQ. The CDR3 bases are TGCGCCAGCAGCTTGTCTAGCGGGGGCTCCTACAATGAGCAGTTCTTC. Protein product: CASSLSSGGSYNEQFF.

The count of this clone is one. The chain joins TRBV28 to TRBJ2-7; the D gene is possibly TRBD1 (6 bases). V lost 6 bases to trimming and J lost 5 bases, with 17 bases between them. Germline assignment: CDR1 MDHEN and CDR2 SYDVKM. The CDR3 extends over 14 amino acids. CDR3 coding DNA: TGTGCCAGCAGCCTACAGGGTACGGGGCACGAGCAGTACTTC. It is translated as CASSLQGTGHEQYF.

Regarding this clone: At one end, the junction sequence differs from germline, possibly due to a read error. The J gene is TRBJ2-3, the V gene TRBV7-2, with 12 bases identical to TRBD2. The CDR3 is 17 amino acids. Germline V gives CDR1 SGHTA, CDR2 FQGNSA. CDR3 sequence (DNA): TGTGCCAGCAGCCTAGCGGGAGGGCCCTATAGCACAGATACGCAGTATTTT. Protein: CASSLAGGPYSTDTQYF.

Turning to this clone: An end of the junction differs from the germline gene, which may be a read error. V usage is TRBV28 and J usage is TRBJ1-5; perhaps TRBD1 as D (5 bases). Germline loops: CDR1 MDHEN, CDR2 SYDVKM. The CDR3 length is 15 residues. The DNA for the CDR3 is TGTGCAAGCAGTTTAGCGGGGGGAGGCAATCAGCCCCAGCATTTT. It codes for CASSLAGGGNQPQHF.

This clone has just one count. The rearrangement links TRBV6-6 to TRBJ1-5; 9 bases map to TRBD1. The V and J ends lost 5 bases and 3 bases, in that order; junction bases with no gene match: 5. The CDR3 covers 15 residues. Germline CDR1 reads MNHNY; CDR2 reads SVGAGI (reference sequence). The CDR3 DNA sequence: TGTGCCAGCAGTACCGGGACAGGGTTCAATCAGCCCCAGCATTTT. Its protein product is CASSTGTGFNQPQHF.

This sequence joins TRBV5-5 and TRBJ2-2, with 14 bases aligning to TRBD2. V shed 2 bases and J 3 bases; nucleotides not matched to a gene: 9. This CDR3 has 19 amino acids. Germline CDR1 and CDR2: SGHKS and YYEKEE (reference sequence). CDR3 bases: TGTGCCAGCAGCTTCTCCGGGACTAGCGGGAGTTTGTACACCGGGGAGCTGTTTTTT. Residues: CASSFSGTSGSLYTGELFF.

Only one count was recorded for this clone. The chain is built from TRBV9 and TRBJ2-2; 7 bases fit TRBD1. V was pared by 6 bases and J by 5 bases, with 7 bases of the junction left unmatched. The CDR3 spans 14 residues. Looked up from germline, CDR1 is SGDLS and CDR2 is YYNGEE. The CDR3: CASTRQGETGELFF. For the CDR3, the DNA is TGTGCCAGCACGCGACAGGGTGAGACCGGGGAGCTGTTTTTT. The full variable domain, completed using reference TRBV9 and TRBJ2-2, is DSGVTQTPKHLITATGQRVTLRCSPRSGDLSVYWYQQSLDQGLQFLIQYYNGEERAKGNILERFSAQQFPDLHSELNLSSLELGDSALYFCASTRQGETGELFFGEGSRLTVL.

This chain joins TRBV20-1 and TRBJ1-2; TRBD1 matches 7 bases. The ends lost 3 bases at V and 3 bases at J; junction bases unmatched: 4. CDR1 and CDR2 (germline): DFQATT, SNEGSKA (reference sequence). This CDR3 spans 13 amino acids. CDR3: CSASQGVYYGYTF. The CDR3 region has the DNA TGCAGTGCTAGTCAGGGGGTCTACTATGGCTACACCTTC.